The 32 T cell receptor beta chains presented below share a single source sample, sequenced in a study of cytomegalovirus exposure and HLA in healthy donors. Primers: 60 Vbeta forward and 13 Jbeta reverse. Clones were sequenced by immunoSEQ multiplex PCR, and TCRdb holds only the in-frame ones, with some missing. The sample lists approximately 100,000 clones, 77% seen once, with roughly 9.7% in the top ten. The sample was PBMCs. The receptor set was obtained from a man aged 35 to 55 in good health and CMV-seropositive.

The genes are TRBV5-1 and TRBJ2-7; perhaps TRBD2 as D (5 bases). Germline V gene data show CDR1 as SGHRS and CDR2 as YFSETQ. Trimming left V 4 bases short and J 0 bases short, with 11 bases between. The CDR3 is made up of 14 amino acids. The CDR3 reads CASSLWGASYEQYF. For the CDR3, the DNA is TGCGCCAGCAGCCTTTGGGGAGCCTCCTACGAGCAGTACTTC.

The chain has TRBV7-9 and TRBJ1-3, with D possibly being TRBD1 (6 bases). Trimming took 4 bases from V and 0 from J, leaving 16 bases between them. CDR3 length equals 17 residues. CDR1 is SEHNR, CDR2 FQNEAQ, per germline (reference sequence). CDR3 coding DNA: TGTGCCAGCAGCTCCACACGACAGGTATTCTCTGGAAACACCATATATTTT. This translates into CASSSTRQVFSGNTIYF.

The table lists this clone with a few counts. The CDR3 coding sequence is TGTGCCAGCTCATCCCAGGCCTTATTGGAAGCTTTCTTT. It specifies CASSSQALLEAFF. This chain links TRBV18 with TRBJ1-1; D is ambiguous. This CDR3 has 13 amino acids. CDR1 is KGHSH, CDR2 LQKENI, per germline. V was cut by 5 bases and J by 8 bases, with 15 bases left in between.

At least ten counts were recorded for this clone. The sample holds other DNA sequences that translate to the same CDR3. The chain combines TRBV15 with TRBJ1-4; D might be TRBD1 (5 bases). CDR1 and CDR2 from the germline V gene are LNHNV and YYDKDF (reference sequence). There are 14 residues in the CDR3. Trimming removed 5 bases at V and 0 bases at J, with 7 bases between. The CDR3 DNA is TGTGCCACCAGCTCGGGGGCAACTAATGAAAAACTGTTTTTT. It is translated as CATSSGATNEKLFF.

The J gene is TRBJ2-7, the V gene TRBV5-1; 7 nucleotides agree with TRBD2. This CDR3 has 13 residues. The V segment lost 4 bases and the J segment 3 bases; nucleotides outside the gene matches: 4. In germline, CDR1 is SGHRS, CDR2 YFSETQ. CDR3 sequence: CASSQRDLYEQYF. CDR3 nucleotide sequence: TGCGCCAGCAGCCAGCGGGACCTCTACGAGCAGTACTTC.

This chain joins TRBV28 and TRBJ1-4; 10 bases match TRBD1. The CDR3 is 14 residues long. Losses at the gene ends were 6 bases for V and 8 bases for J; bases not matched to a gene: 6. Germline V lookup: CDR1 MDHEN, CDR2 SYDVKM. The CDR3 loop reads CASSRDRGGEKLFF. In DNA form, the CDR3 reads TGTGCCAGCAGCCGGGACAGGGGAGGAGAAAAACTGTTTTTT.

The chain recombines TRBV7-9 with TRBJ2-3; possibly TRBD1 for D (6 bases). Trimming left V 5 bases short and J 10 bases short, with 16 bases between. The CDR3 has 13 amino acids. Germline V gene lookup returns CDR1 SEHNR and CDR2 FQNEAQ (reference sequence). The CDR3 coding sequence is TGTGCCAGCAGCAACCCTTCAGGGGCTCCGCAGTATTTT. As protein: CASSNPSGAPQYF.

V is TRBV5-6 and J is TRBJ1-1; the D gene is possibly TRBD1 (5 bases). Germline V lookup: CDR1 SGHDT, CDR2 YYEEEE. V was pared by 1 base and J by 4 bases, with 17 bases between. This CDR3 is 16 amino acids long. CDR3 sequence reads: CASSLMMGRLVTEAFF. The CDR3 DNA sequence: TGTGCCAGCAGCTTGATGATGGGGCGTCTGGTCACTGAAGCTTTCTTT.

J is TRBJ2-2 and V is TRBV27; a weak D match, TRBD1 (5 bases). The V gene lost 0 bases and the J gene lost 1 base, with 12 bases spanning the gap. There are 17 residues in the CDR3. Per the germline V gene, CDR1 is MNHEY and CDR2 is SMNVEV (reference sequence). The CDR3 reads CASSLSWAQGNTGELFF. The DNA of the CDR3 is TGTGCCAGCAGTTTATCTTGGGCCCAGGGGAACACCGGGGAGCTGTTTTTT.

V and J are TRBV7-2 and TRBJ1-6, with D possibly TRBD1 on 6 matching bases. The CDR3 is 16 amino acids. The ends were cut back, 1 base at V and 8 bases at J, with 15 bases in the middle. Germline CDR1 is SGHTA and CDR2 is FQGNSA. The DNA of the CDR3 is TGTGCCAGCAGCTTAGAGCCAGGGGCAATGTATTCACCCCTCCACTTT. Translated, it gives CASSLEPGAMYSPLHF. The variable domain in full, completed from reference TRBV7-2 and TRBJ1-6, reads GAGVSQSPSNKVTEKGKDVELRCDPISGHTALYWYRQSLGQGLEFLIYFQGNSAPDKSGLPSDRFSAERTGGSVSTLTIQRTQQEDSAVYLCASSLEPGAMYSPLHFGNGTRLTVT.

The rearrangement joins TRBV19 to TRBJ1-5; the D gene is possibly TRBD1 (6 bases). Per germline, CDR1 LNHDA and CDR2 SQIVND (reference sequence). Trimming shortened V by 5 bases and J by 2 bases, and 16 bases separated the two germline ends. The CDR3 spans 16 residues. CDR3 in amino acids: CASSSSGTIGNQPQHF. CDR3 bases: TGTGCCAGTAGTTCCTCCGGGACAATCGGCAATCAGCCCCAGCATTTT.

The chain combines TRBV7-6 with TRBJ2-5, with D tentatively TRBD1 (5 bases). Trimming took 1 base from V and 5 from J, leaving 8 bases between them. The CDR3 length is 13 residues. The V gene's germline CDR1 is SGHVS and CDR2 FNYEAQ. CDR3 sequence: CASSLVKGETQYF. The DNA for the CDR3 is TGTGCCAGCAGCTTAGTTAAGGGGGAGACCCAGTACTTC.

This sequence joins TRBV19 and TRBJ1-5, with 8 bases fitting TRBD1. Germline CDR1 LNHDA, CDR2 SQIVND (reference sequence). V shed 3 bases, J shed 0 bases, and the junction held 7 bases outside the gene matches. The CDR3 consists of 17 residues. DNA for the CDR3: TGTGCCAGTAGTATTTTGACAGGGGTCAATAGCAATCAGCCCCAGCATTTT. Protein sequence: CASSILTGVNSNQPQHF.

The V and J genes are TRBV4-2 and TRBJ1-2, with 7 bases identical to TRBD1. The CDR3 loop spans 14 amino acids. The J segment lost 6 bases and the V segment lost 3 bases, leaving 7 bases of the junction unmatched. Germline lookup yields CDR1 LGHNA and CDR2 YNFKEQ. The DNA for the CDR3 is TGTGCCAGCAGCCAGGACAGGATCACGGATGGCTACACCTTC. It specifies CASSQDRITDGYTF.

This chain connects TRBV9 to TRBJ1-5; D is perhaps TRBD1 (5 bases). The CDR3 is 16 residues long. Trimming took off 1 base at V and 6 bases at J, with 17 bases between the two ends. The germline CDR1 and CDR2 sequences are SGDLS and YYNGEE. In DNA form, the CDR3 reads TGTGCCAGCAGCGTAATAGGCAGGGCACTCGGTCAGCCCCAGCATTTT. Translated: CASSVIGRALGQPQHF.

The rearrangement uses TRBV5-1 and TRBJ2-6; 7 bases line up with TRBD1. Germline V gene sequence: CDR1 SGHRS, CDR2 YFSETQ. This CDR3 contains 16 residues. The ends lost 2 bases at V and 4 bases at J; junction bases unmatched: 6. The DNA of the CDR3 is TGCGCCAGCAGCTTTAGACAGGGCTCCGGGGCCAACGTCCTGACTTTC. Encoded protein: CASSFRQGSGANVLTF. Based on the CDR3 plus reference TRBV5-1 and TRBJ2-6, the full variable domain is KAGVTQTPRYLIKTRGQQVTLSCSPISGHRSVSWYQQTPGQGLQFLFEYFSETQRNKGNFPGRFSGRQFSNSRSEMNVSTLELGDSALYLCASSFRQGSGANVLTFGAGSRLTVL.

The chain employs TRBV19 and TRBJ2-3, with 12 nucleotides matching TRBD2. Germline V lookup: CDR1 LNHDA, CDR2 SQIVND (reference sequence). The V gene end was trimmed by 6 bases and the J gene end by 0 bases; junction bases not matched to a gene: 13. The CDR3 spans 19 residues. CDR3 residues: CASSDPWTSGATSTDTQYF. CDR3 bases: TGTGCCAGTAGCGACCCATGGACTAGCGGGGCCACTAGCACAGATACGCAGTATTTT.

The table lists this clone with a count of one. V is TRBV27 and J is TRBJ1-5; possibly TRBD1 for D (6 bases). CDR1 and CDR2 from the germline V gene are MNHEY and SMNVEV (reference sequence). With 2 bases removed from V and 3 bases from J, the gap between germline ends came to 11 bases. The CDR3 runs 15 residues. CDR3 sequence: CASSLKTGNNQPQHF. CDR3 DNA: TGTGCCAGCAGTTTAAAGACAGGAAACAATCAGCCCCAGCATTTT.

This rearrangement joins TRBV15 to TRBJ2-5, with D hard to call. Deletions cut 0 bases from V and 2 bases from J, with 4 bases between. CDR1 and CDR2 (germline): LNHNV, YYDKDF (reference sequence). The CDR3 totals 13 residues. The CDR3, as DNA: TGTGCCACCAGCAGAGATATACAAGAGACCCAGTACTTC. Amino acids: CATSRDIQETQYF.

The chain carries TRBV5-4 and TRBJ2-6; the D is unclear. CDR1 is SGHNT, CDR2 YYREEE, per germline (reference sequence). The V end was cut by 0 bases, the J end by 0 bases, with 4 bases between. The length of the CDR3 is 15 residues. CDR3 nucleotide sequence: TGTGCCAGCAGCTTGGGGCCCTCTGGGGCCAACGTCCTGACTTTC. It yields the protein CASSLGPSGANVLTF.

The chain joins TRBV9 to TRBJ2-5; 7 nucleotides align to TRBD1. The DNA matches TRBJ2-7 better at its end, which makes the J call doubtful. Looked up from germline, CDR1 is SGDLS and CDR2 is YYNGEE. This CDR3 is 14 amino acids long. The CDR3 DNA reads as TGTGCCAGCAGCGTAGGTGACAGGGTTTACGAGCAGTACTTC. It encodes CASSVGDRVYEQYF.

Only a few counts were recorded for this clone. The chain couples TRBV10-1 to TRBJ1-6; D gene unclear. The germline V gene encodes CDR1 WNHNN and CDR2 SYGVQD (reference sequence). The CDR3 length is 13 residues. V lost 8 bases and J lost 2, with 7 bases in between. CDR3 bases: TGCGCCAGCCCCTCCCCCTATAATTCACCCCTCCACTTT. It codes for CASPSPYNSPLHF.

The chain employs TRBV7-2 and TRBJ1-6; D not certain. Germline assignment: CDR1 SGHTA and CDR2 FQGNSA. The CDR3 covers 15 residues. V lost 6 bases, J lost 7 bases, and 16 bases lay in between. CDR3 DNA sequence: TGTGCCAGCAGTCCAAGTCCAGCGAAAAATTCACCCCTCCACTTT. Residues: CASSPSPAKNSPLHF. Using reference TRBV7-2 and TRBJ1-6 for the parts outside the CDR3, the full variable domain is GAGVSQSPSNKVTEKGKDVELRCDPISGHTALYWYRQSLGQGLEFLIYFQGNSAPDKSGLPSDRFSAERTGGSVSTLTIQRTQQEDSAVYLCASSPSPAKNSPLHFGNGTRLTVT.

V is TRBV28 and J is TRBJ1-4; D is undetermined. Trimming shortened V by 6 bases and J by 0 bases, and 14 bases separated the two germline ends. Germline loops: CDR1 MDHEN, CDR2 SYDVKM. The length of the CDR3 is 16 residues. In DNA form, the CDR3 reads TGTGCCAGCAGACCCCTAGACTGGGCAACTAATGAAAAACTGTTTTTT. This sequence encodes CASRPLDWATNEKLFF. Together with reference TRBV28 and TRBJ1-4, the CDR3 gives the full variable domain: DVKVTQSSRYLVKRTGEKVFLECVQDMDHENMFWYRQDPGLGLRLIYFSYDVKMKEKGDIPEGYSVSREKKERFSLILESASTNQTSMYLCASRPLDWATNEKLFFGSGTQLSVL.

About this clone: Relative to the germline gene, one junction end is altered; a read error may explain this. The V gene is TRBV7-9, the J gene TRBJ1-1; 7 positions match TRBD1. Germline assignment: CDR1 SEHNR and CDR2 FQNEAQ (reference sequence). The CDR3 contains 13 residues. This chain's CDR3 is CSSSLRTGEEAFF. Here the CDR3 DNA reads TGTTCCAGCAGCTTAAGAACAGGGGAAGAAGCTTTCTTT.

The V gene is TRBV5-1, the J gene TRBJ2-7, with TRBD2 matching 8 bases. J was trimmed by 0 bases and V by 4 bases; bases with no gene match: 12. CDR1 SGHRS and CDR2 YFSETQ come from the germline V gene. The CDR3 totals 17 residues. CDR3 DNA sequence: TGCGCCAGCAGCCGAGGACTAGCCGGAGGAGTCTCCTACGAGCAGTACTTC. It is translated as CASSRGLAGGVSYEQYF.

The CDR3 bases are TGTGCCAGCAGCAATCCGGGACAGGGTGTCGTGAACACTGAAGCTTTCTTT. It codes for CASSNPGQGVVNTEAFF. The V call is TRBV5-6, the J call TRBJ1-1, with 9 bases that match TRBD1. V was clipped by 4 bases and J by 0 bases; unmatched bases: 10. This CDR3 spans 17 amino acids. Germline CDR1 and CDR2: SGHDT and YYEEEE.

This sequence joins TRBV30 and TRBJ1-5; 12 bases line up with TRBD1. The CDR3 covers 15 residues. With V trimmed by 1 base and J by 5 bases, 3 bases remained unmatched. In germline, CDR1 is GTSNPN, CDR2 SVGIG (reference sequence). CDR3 in DNA: TGTGCCTGGAGTGGTGGGACAGGGGGCCATCAGCCCCAGCATTTT. This gives the protein CAWSGGTGGHQPQHF.

The rearrangement uses TRBV15 and TRBJ2-1; 11 positions match TRBD2. The junction had 2 bases not matched to a gene; V was cut back by 5 bases and J by 5 bases. Germline V gene lookup returns CDR1 LNHNV and CDR2 YYDKDF (reference sequence). This CDR3 has 14 residues. This CDR3 reads CATSLAGGDNEQFF. Here the CDR3 DNA reads TGTGCCACCAGCTTAGCGGGGGGGGACAATGAGCAGTTCTTC.

The V gene is TRBV7-3, the J gene TRBJ1-1; no definite D call. This CDR3 contains 13 residues. Germline-derived CDR1 and CDR2 are SGHTA and FQGTGA. V lost 1 base and J 5 bases, leaving 8 bases between the germline ends. CDR3 bases: TGTGCCAGCAGCTTAATGGGAGGAACTGAAGCTTTCTTT. Translation gives CASSLMGGTEAFF.

The V and J genes are TRBV27 and TRBJ2-1; tentatively, D is TRBD2 (6 bases). This CDR3 comprises 16 residues. Germline CDR1 MNHEY, CDR2 SMNVEV (reference sequence). Trimming removed 2 bases at V and 0 bases at J, with 11 bases between. CDR3 bases: TGTGCCAGCAGTTTACGGGACTCGAGCTCCTACAATGAGCAGTTCTTC. Protein product: CASSLRDSSSYNEQFF.

This clone occurred once. The V and J genes are TRBV27 and TRBJ2-3; TRBD2 matches at 8 bases. The CDR3 is 16 amino acids. Trimming removed 2 bases from V and 4 bases from J; junction bases left unmatched: 8. CDR1 MNHEY and CDR2 SMNVEV come from the germline V gene (reference sequence). DNA of the CDR3: TGTGCCAGCAGTTTAGTACGCACCGGGGGGGCAGATACGCAGTATTTT. Translation gives CASSLVRTGGADTQYF.